The clone carrying this T cell receptor (beta chain) has ten or more counts. Antigen unknown. The CDR3 is cut off 3 residues early in the read; its end comes from the germline J gene. V shed 1 base and J 1 base; nucleotides not matched to a gene: 5. CDR1 is SQVTM and CDR2 is ANQGSEA in the germline V gene. CDR3 length: 15 residues. The CVID group had about 14 females and some 30 males, mean age approximately 40. For at least one year, all CVID subjects received replacement immunoglobulin. This sample is drawn from a study of T cell clonality in common variable immunodeficiency. The protocol was immunoSEQ multiplex PCR, while the TCRdb copy is restricted to in-frame clones and leaves out a portion. Sampling found 25,000 to 35,000 clones, none seen once. Overall study results and limits: Reportedly, TCR beta sequences from common variable immunodeficiency showed fewer deletions and N-nucleotide insertions. CVID subjects shared fewer TCRbeta clones than healthy controls did.

The TCR originated in a human donor with common variable immunodeficiency. The specimen sequenced was peripheral blood mononuclear cells. The chain has TRBV29-1 and TRBJ2-3, with TRBD2 matching 7 bases. The CDR3 region is CSVEGAGVGTDTQYF. Incomplete CDR3 DNA: TGCAGCGTTGAAGGGGCGGGGGTAGGCACAGATACG.